The TCR beta chain described here comes from a study of shared clonotypes between healthy human individuals. General observations from the study: In having few donors, the study represented limited genetic and exposure-history diversity.

Under the authors' procedure: Junction-only immunoSEQ data arrived without quality scores, meaning filtering differed. Repertoires were generated with immunoSEQ multiplex PCR, while TCRdb's copy carries only in-frame clones and drops some. The D gene and trimming were derived from the DNA, and the V and J assignments and clone size from that table. The sample has hundreds of thousands of clones; 95% to 97% are singletons. Germline V lookup: CDR1 SGHAT, CDR2 FQNNGV. The V segment lost 5 bases and the J segment 7 bases; nucleotides outside the gene matches: 7. This CDR3 has 14 amino acids. It was CD45RO-negative cells, positively selected for CCR7, that made up naive CD8 cells, with terminally differentiated effector memory CD45RA+ cells excluded. About this clone: Its antigen remains unidentified.

This chain connects TRBV11-2 to TRBJ2-4; 8 bases map to TRBD2. Source material: naive CD8+ T cells sorted from blood. This sequence was found in a man younger than 40 in good health. The CDR3, as DNA: TGTGCCAGCAGCGAGATAACGGGAGGGAACATTCAGTACTTC. Its protein product is CASSEITGGNIQYF.